The table lists the clone carrying this T cell receptor beta chain with a count of one. The protocol was immunoSEQ multiplex PCR, while the TCRdb copy is restricted to in-frame clones and leaves out a portion. The sample holds roughly 100,000 clones, around nine tenths seen once. The source of the sample is a study of T cell responses to AZD1222 COVID-19 vaccine. Sample: peripheral blood, taken on day 0 of AZD1222 vaccination. This TCR came from an adult in good health.

The CDR3 coding sequence is TGTGCCAGCAGCTCTCGCTCTACGGTAGTCTCGGATACGCAGTATTTT. Translation gives CASSSRSTVVSDTQYF. This chain uses TRBV9 with TRBJ2-3; D gene unclear. The CDR3 is made up of 16 amino acids. Germline CDR1 reads SGDLS; CDR2 reads YYNGEE. V lost 4 bases to trimming and J lost 6 bases, with 21 bases between them.